This is a list of T cell receptor beta chains from one sample in a study of PD-1 blockade in classical Hodgkin lymphoma. TCRdb's table, derived via immunoSEQ multiplex PCR, lists solely in-frame clones and lacks some. The data hold about 76,000 clones, with about 89% observed a single time. The sequenced sample was peripheral blood mononuclear cells (PBMCs), obtained at baseline. These receptors were obtained from a human donor with classical Hodgkin lymphoma. CDR3s include the opening cysteine and the closing phenylalanine or tryptophan. D genes are given only for firm matches. Expanded clones get a size class; other rows say once, few or many, or leave the size out.

TRBV2	TRBJ2-7	TRBD2	NA	TGTGCCATTCCAGGGGCGGGAGGGACCTACGAGCAGTACTTC	CAIPGAGGTYEQYF
TRBV6-1	TRBJ1-2	TRBD1	NA	TGTGCCAGCAGTCCGGGACAGGGCGGCCGAGGCTACACCTTC	CASSPGQGGRGYTF
TRBV5-1	TRBJ1-1	NA	few	TGCGCCAGCAGCCTAATGAGCCAGGGAGGGGACACTGAAGCTTTCTTT	CASSLMSQGGDTEAFF
TRBV19	TRBJ1-4	NA	NA	TGTGCCAGTAAAGGACAGAATAATGAAAAACTGTTTTTT	CASKGQNNEKLFF
TRBV14	TRBJ2-3	NA	NA	TGTGCCAGCAGCCCACGACGCGGCGGGTGGGCTAGCACAGATACGCAGTATTTT	CASSPRRGGWASTDTQYF
TRBV28	TRBJ1-2	NA	NA	TGTGCTGAATGGGGACGGCCCTATGGCTACACCTTC	CAEWGRPYGYTF
TRBV11-1	TRBJ1-1	NA	NA	TGTGCCAGCAGGTCGTACAGGGTCCCTCCCACTGAAGCTTTCTTT	CASRSYRVPPTEAFF
TRBV4-1	TRBJ2-1	TRBD2	NA	TGCGCCAGCAGCCAAGCCGACGGGACTAGCCCCGGGGATGAGCAGTTCTTC	CASSQADGTSPGDEQFF
TRBV7-9	TRBJ1-1	NA	NA	TGTGCCAGCAGCTTCCCGCAGGGGAATACTGAAGCTTTCTTT	CASSFPQGNTEAFF
TRBV27	TRBJ2-1	TRBD2	NA	TGTGCCAGCAGTTGGACTAGCGGGGGGGATGAGCAGTTCTTC	CASSWTSGGDEQFF
TRBV28	TRBJ1-1	TRBD1	NA	TGTGCCAGCTGGGAGGGGGCAGGCGCTGAAGCTTTCTTT	CASWEGAGAEAFF
TRBV7-9	TRBJ1-4	NA	NA	TGTGCCAGCAGCCAATCCTGGGGGGGTCATGGGGAAAAACTGTTTTTT	CASSQSWGGHGEKLFF
TRBV5-8	TRBJ2-7	NA	NA	TGTGCCAGCAGCTTAGGTTACCACAGTTCCTACGAGCAGTACTTC	CASSLGYHSSYEQYF
TRBV19	TRBJ1-2	TRBD1	NA	TGTGCCAGTAGTTCCACAGGGGATAACTATGGCTACACCTTC	CASSSTGDNYGYTF
TRBV5-6	TRBJ2-4	NA	NA	TGTGCCAGCAGCCCGAGAGCGGGAGCCAAAAACATTCAGTACTTC	CASSPRAGAKNIQYF
TRBV19	TRBJ2-3	NA	NA	TGTGCCAGTAGACCGACGGCAACAGATACGCAGTATTTT	CASRPTATDTQYF
TRBV10-3	TRBJ2-5	TRBD2	NA	TGTGCCATCAGTGAGAGCGCTAGCGGGAAAGAGACCCAGTACTTC	CAISESASGKETQYF
TRBV7-2	TRBJ2-7	TRBD2	once	TGTGCCAGCAGCACTCAAGCGGGAGGGTCCTACGAGCAGTACTTC	CASSTQAGGSYEQYF
TRBV7-9	TRBJ2-5	NA	NA	TGTGCCAGCAGACGACTAGGGGAGACCCAGTACTTC	CASRRLGETQYF
TRBV29-1	TRBJ2-7	TRBD2	NA	TGCAGCGTTGAAGAGACTAGCGGCTCCTACGAGCAGTACTTC	CSVEETSGSYEQYF
TRBV4-2	TRBJ2-7	NA	NA	TGTGCCAGCAGCCAAGGTGGCGAACCTCTATACGAGCAGTACTTC	CASSQGGEPLYEQYF
TRBV14	TRBJ1-1	NA	NA	TGTGCCAGCAGCCAAGATCAACAGTGGGGCACTGAAGCTTTCTTT	CASSQDQQWGTEAFF
TRBV5-6	TRBJ1-5	NA	once	TGTGCCAGCAGCTTGTCGGCTGGGGGCCCCAATCAGCCCCAGCATTTT	CASSLSAGGPNQPQHF
TRBV19	TRBJ2-5	TRBD2	NA	TGTGCCAGTAGTAGGCTAGCGGGTCCCCGGGACTTC	CASSRLAGPRDF
TRBV15	TRBJ1-5	NA	NA	TGTGCCACCAGCCCCCGCAGGGATCAGCCCCAGCATTTT	CATSPRRDQPQHF
TRBV6-1	TRBJ2-2	NA	NA	TGTGCCAGCAGGGAGGGGGCGGACACCGGGGAGCTGTTTTTT	CASREGADTGELFF
TRBV6-4	TRBJ1-1	TRBD1	NA	TGTGCCAGCAGTCCGACAGGGTACACTGAAGCTTTCTTT	CASSPTGYTEAFF
TRBV28	TRBJ2-5	TRBD1	NA	TGTGCCAGCAGCTTGACAGGGCTGGAGACCCAGTACTTC	CASSLTGLETQYF
TRBV4-2	TRBJ1-3	TRBD1	NA	TGTGCCAGCAGCCAAGACCTGCCGGGACAGGTGGGAAACACCATATATTTT	CASSQDLPGQVGNTIYF
TRBV7-2	TRBJ1-2	NA	NA	TGTGCCAGCAGCTCAAAATGGGGAGGGCATGGCTACACCTTC	CASSSKWGGHGYTF
TRBV19	TRBJ2-1	TRBD1	NA	TGTGCCAGTAGTACGGGACAGGGAAACACCAATGAGCAGTTCTTC	CASSTGQGNTNEQFF
TRBV6-5	TRBJ1-2	NA	NA	TGTGCCAGCAGTTACTCGAGGCAGTATGGCTACACCTTC	CASSYSRQYGYTF
TRBV7-9	TRBJ2-3	NA	NA	TGTGCCAGCAGCTTAGTCTCCGCAGATACGCAGTATTTT	CASSLVSADTQYF
TRBV5-4	TRBJ2-2	NA	NA	TGTGCCAGTACGGGACACGCGAACACCGGGGAGCTGTTTTTT	CASTGHANTGELFF
TRBV27	TRBJ2-5	NA	NA	TGTGCCAGCAGCCTCCAGGGATTCCAAGAGACCCAGTACTTC	CASSLQGFQETQYF
TRBV10-2	TRBJ2-7	NA	once	TGCGCCAGCTCCCAGCGGGCGACCTACGAGCAGTACTTC	CASSQRATYEQYF
TRBV29-1	TRBJ1-2	NA	NA	TGCAGCGTTGAATCGTGGGGGCTCAACTATGGCTACACCTTC	CSVESWGLNYGYTF
TRBV13	TRBJ2-1	NA	NA	TGTGCCAGCAGCTTATCCGAGGACTACAGATACAATGAGCAGTTCTTC	CASSLSEDYRYNEQFF
TRBV11-3	TRBJ2-2	NA	NA	TGTGCCAGCAGCTTGGAGGCCAGAACCAGCCCTAACACCGGGGAGCTGTTTTTT	CASSLEARTSPNTGELFF
TRBV7-6	TRBJ1-3	TRBD1	once	TGTGCCAGCAGCCCGCGGACAGGGGACTCTGGAAACACCATATATTTT	CASSPRTGDSGNTIYF
TRBV28	TRBJ1-1	NA	NA	TGTGCCAGCAGTCCGCCTCTTTTATCTGAAGCTTTCTTT	CASSPPLLSEAFF
TRBV19	TRBJ1-1	TRBD1	NA	TGTGCCAGTACCCGGACAGGTGCGAACACTGAAGCTTTCTTT	CASTRTGANTEAFF
TRBV4-1	TRBJ2-1	NA	NA	TGCGCCAGCAGCTACATTGGGACCAGAGTATACAATGAGCAGTTCTTC	CASSYIGTRVYNEQFF
TRBV4-2	TRBJ1-1	TRBD1	once	TGTGCCAGCAGCCAAGAAATTTCGACAGGGGAAGCTTTCTTT	CASSQEISTGEAFF
TRBV19	TRBJ1-4	NA	NA	TGTGCCAGTAAGGGGAGCGAAAAACTGTTTTTT	CASKGSEKLFF